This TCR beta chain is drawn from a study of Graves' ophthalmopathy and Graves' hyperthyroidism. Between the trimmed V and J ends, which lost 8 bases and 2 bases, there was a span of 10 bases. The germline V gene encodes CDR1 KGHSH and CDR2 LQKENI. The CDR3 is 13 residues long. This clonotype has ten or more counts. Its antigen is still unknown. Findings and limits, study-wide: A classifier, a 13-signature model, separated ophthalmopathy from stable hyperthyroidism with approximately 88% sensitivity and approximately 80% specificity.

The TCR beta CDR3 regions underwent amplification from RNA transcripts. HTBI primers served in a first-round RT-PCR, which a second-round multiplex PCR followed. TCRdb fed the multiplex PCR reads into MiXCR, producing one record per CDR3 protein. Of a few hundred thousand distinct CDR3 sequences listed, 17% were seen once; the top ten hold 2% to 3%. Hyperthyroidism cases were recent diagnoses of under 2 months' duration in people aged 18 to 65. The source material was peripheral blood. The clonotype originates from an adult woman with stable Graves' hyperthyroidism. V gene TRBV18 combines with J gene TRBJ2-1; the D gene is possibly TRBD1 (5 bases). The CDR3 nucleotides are TGTGCCAGCACCGGACATACCTACAATGAGCAGTTCTTC. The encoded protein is CASTGHTYNEQFF.